Sequencing of this T cell receptor beta chain was carried out in a study of cytotoxic CD8 clonotypes in ibrutinib-treated CLL (dated by TCRdb to the early 2020s). For the wider study: The cohort had ten to twelve relapsed/refractory and 15 treatment-naive patients; approximately 18 were IGHV unmutated. On average, each sample yielded about 260,000 productive templates and around 98,000 productive rearrangements. Responses were partial in around 25 patients and complete in 2; after median 68 months follow-up, 14 stayed in remission and 12 progressed. Cryopreserved peripheral blood mononuclear cells were obtained before treatment, at response, and at either sustained remission or disease progression. Of the 80 to 95 participants in the trial, about two dozen had longitudinal samples available. The response samples were drawn at a median of roughly twelve months into treatment, with a range of roughly 6 to 40 months.

Broad study findings and their caveats: Public clonotypes were rare and either contracted or stayed stable during treatment, and the rise in clonality at ibrutinib response reflected the expansion of private clonotypes. At baseline, clonality was higher than in age-matched healthy donors and showed a strong correlation with circulating CD8+ T-cell counts. Clonality rose at ibrutinib response, remained stable during sustained remission, and dropped back toward baseline at progression. Sampling times were not matched between sustained-remission and progressing patients, and lymph node repertoires were not studied.

A MiSeq instrument was used for deep resolution sequencing, which targeted depths ranging from 1 in 1 million up to 1 in 200,000 T cells, with coverage averaging 10x for each clonotype. The immunoSEQ hsTCRB Kit was used to generate the TCR beta libraries. In the original analysis: ImmunoSEQ Data Assistant and ImmunoSEQ Analyzer were used for data analysis, and V, D and J genes were assigned according to IMGT definitions. Clonality, with values ranging from 0 to 1, was calculated as one minus the normalized Shannon entropy of productive rearrangement frequencies. Public clonotype analysis was restricted to overrepresented clonotypes comprising at least 0.05% of each patient's repertoire. Roughly 13 age-matched healthy donor repertoires from immuneACCESS were used as controls for clonality. The table comes from immuneACCESS by way of TCRdb, which keeps in-frame sequences with V and J called. Part of the clones is missing from these tables; in studies checked, under half for an unresolved V gene and the rest for unknown reasons. Clone size and the V and J calls come from that table; the DNA yielded D and trimming. In this sample the table shows approximately 12,000 clones, around two thirds of which occur a single time. 25% of the sample lies in the top ten.

CDR1 SNHLY and CDR2 FYNNEI are derived from the germline V gene. V is reduced by 11 bases and J by 2 bases, leaving a spacing of 12 bases between them. Reading from cysteine to phenylalanine, the CDR3 counts 12 amino acids. The retained sequence is limited to the CDR3, 36 bases, with the frame set at the first base. For TCR beta library preparation, about 1.8 micrograms of genomic DNA were isolated from cryopreserved PBMCs. High-throughput TCR beta sequencing was performed on longitudinal blood samples from CLL patients receiving ibrutinib monotherapy. The patients took part in an open-label, single-center phase 2 trial of ibrutinib monotherapy. A word on this clone: Its specific antigen is unknown. No base quality information exists; no much larger clone differs at one position.

The chain uses TRBV2 and TRBJ2-5, and the D gene may be TRBD2, 5 bases matching. Specimen: PBMCs, collected before ibrutinib treatment. The receptor comes from a human donor with chronic lymphocytic leukemia. The CDR3 has the sequence CAVSGDQETQYF. At the DNA level, the sequence is TGTGCCGTCTCCGGGGATCAAGAGACCCAGTACTTC. Supplemented by the reference TRBV2 and TRBJ2-5 proteins around the CDR3, the complete variable domain is EPEVTQTPSHQVTQMGQEVILRCVPISNHLYFYWYRQILGQKVEFLVSFYNNEISEKSEIFDDQFSVERPDGSNFTLKIRSTKLEDSAMYFCAVSGDQETQYFGPGTRLLVL.